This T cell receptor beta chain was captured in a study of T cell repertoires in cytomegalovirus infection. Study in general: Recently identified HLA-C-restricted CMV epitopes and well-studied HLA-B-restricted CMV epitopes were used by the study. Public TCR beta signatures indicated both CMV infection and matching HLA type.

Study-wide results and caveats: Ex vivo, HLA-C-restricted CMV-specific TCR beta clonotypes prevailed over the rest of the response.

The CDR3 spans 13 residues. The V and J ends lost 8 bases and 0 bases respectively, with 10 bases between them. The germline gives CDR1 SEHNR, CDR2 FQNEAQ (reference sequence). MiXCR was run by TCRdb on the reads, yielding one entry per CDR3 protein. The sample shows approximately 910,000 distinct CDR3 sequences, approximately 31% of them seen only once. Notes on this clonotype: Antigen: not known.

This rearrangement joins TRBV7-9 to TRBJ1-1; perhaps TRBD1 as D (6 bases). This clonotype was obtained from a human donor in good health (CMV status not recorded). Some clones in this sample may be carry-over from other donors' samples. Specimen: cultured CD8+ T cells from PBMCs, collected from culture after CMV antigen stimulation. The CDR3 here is CASLGALNTEAFF. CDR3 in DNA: TGTGCCAGCCTGGGGGCACTGAACACTGAAGCTTTCTTT.